The rows below give T cell receptor beta chains drawn from one sample of a study of shared clonotypes between healthy human individuals. Sequencing was performed with immunoSEQ multiplex PCR; in TCRdb, only in-frame clones are kept and a portion is missing. The table lists more than 2 million clones, around 93% of them singletons, with around 1.7% in the top ten. The sample comprised naive CD8+ T cells from PBMCs. These receptors came from a man aged 18 to 29 in good health. Some clones in this sample may be carry-over from other donors' samples. Both conserved end residues are part of each CDR3. The D gene is left open where the match is weak. Part of the rows lack a size; the others show once, few, many or a class for expanded clones.

D | J | V | size | CDR3 | DNA
- | TRBJ1-2 | TRBV4-1 | - | CASSQKGGYGYTF | TGCGCCAGCAGCCAAAAGGGGGGGTATGGCTACACCTTC
- | TRBJ2-3 | TRBV13 | - | CASSSRDFTDTQYF | TGTGCCAGCAGCTCCCGGGACTTCACAGATACGCAGTATTTT
- | TRBJ1-2 | TRBV10-2 | - | CASSGLQAWDYGYTF | TGCGCCAGCAGTGGGCTACAGGCTTGGGACTATGGCTACACCTTC
- | TRBJ1-5 | TRBV5-1 | - | CASSLDRDQPQHF | TGCGCCAGCAGCTTGGATCGGGATCAGCCCCAGCATTTT
- | TRBJ2-5 | TRBV5-4 | - | CASSVVPRSKETQYF | TGTGCCAGCAGCGTTGTACCCAGGTCCAAAGAGACCCAGTACTTC
TRBD2 | TRBJ2-7 | TRBV29-1 | - | CSVLGGTTYEQYF | TGCAGCGTCCTGGGCGGGACTACCTACGAGCAGTACTTC
TRBD1 | TRBJ1-2 | TRBV4-1 | - | CASSQGQGGGYTF | TGCGCCAGCAGCCAAGGACAGGGTGGAGGCTACACCTTC
TRBD2 | TRBJ2-7 | TRBV4-1 | - | CASSQDRASGSSYEQYF | TGCGCCAGCAGCCAAGATAGGGCTAGCGGGAGTTCCTACGAGCAGTACTTC
- | TRBJ1-2 | TRBV27 | - | CASSLLRGVQSYTF | TGTGCCAGCAGTTTATTAAGGGGCGTTCAAAGCTACACCTTC
TRBD1 | TRBJ1-2 | TRBV19 | - | CASTISWRVQGRGDGYTF | TGTGCCAGTACAATTTCCTGGCGAGTACAGGGGAGGGGTGATGGCTACACCTTC
TRBD2 | TRBJ2-2 | TRBV9 | - | CASSTTLAGGFSGELFF | TGTGCCAGCAGCACAACTCTAGCGGGAGGGTTTAGCGGGGAGCTGTTTTTT
- | TRBJ2-1 | TRBV28 | - | CASSFSRRSYNEQFF | TGTGCCAGCAGTTTCAGCCGGAGGTCCTACAATGAGCAGTTCTTC
- | TRBJ1-5 | TRBV7-3 | - | CASSLTGAVNQPQHF | TGTGCCAGCAGCTTAACTGGGGCAGTTAATCAGCCCCAGCATTTT
- | TRBJ2-7 | TRBV27 | - | CASSFLGVEQYF | TGTGCCAGCAGTTTTTTGGGAGTCGAGCAGTACTTC
- | TRBJ2-1 | TRBV15 | - | CATSRLRLYNEQFF | TGTGCCACCAGCAGACTAAGACTTTACAATGAGCAGTTCTTC
TRBD2 | TRBJ2-7 | TRBV27 | - | CASSPLSGRSPYEQYF | TGTGCCAGCAGTCCACTCAGCGGGAGGTCCCCCTACGAGCAGTACTTC
TRBD2 | TRBJ2-7 | TRBV10-3 | - | CAISPTSMGSYEQYF | TGTGCCATCAGCCCGACTAGCATGGGCTCCTACGAGCAGTACTTC
- | TRBJ2-1 | TRBV27 | - | CASSPQGGDAGQFF | TGTGCCAGCTCCCCCCAAGGCGGGGACGCAGGGCAGTTCTTC
TRBD2 | TRBJ2-2 | TRBV4-3 | - | CASSQEATSGRPHGELFF | TGCGCCAGCAGCCAAGAAGCGACTAGCGGGAGGCCCCACGGGGAGCTGTTTTTT
TRBD1 | TRBJ2-7 | TRBV7-9 | - | CASSYQPGGAYEQYF | TGTGCCAGCAGCTATCAACCAGGGGGCGCTTACGAGCAGTACTTC
- | TRBJ2-5 | TRBV27 | - | CASSLAPGQETQYF | TGTGCCAGCAGTTTAGCACCAGGCCAAGAGACCCAGTACTTC
TRBD1 | TRBJ1-1 | TRBV27 | - | CASSKTGRFTEAFF | TGTGCCAGCTCCAAGACAGGGAGGTTCACTGAAGCTTTCTTT
- | TRBJ2-7 | TRBV15 | - | CATSRDRRRYSYEQYF | TGTGCCACCAGCAGAGATCGGCGGCGTTACTCCTACGAGCAGTACTTC
- | TRBJ1-2 | TRBV6-6 | - | CASSYRQGGWDGYTF | TGTGCCAGCAGTTACCGCCAGGGAGGCTGGGATGGCTACACCTTC
- | TRBJ2-7 | TRBV7-9 | - | CASRSQGEGYEQYF | TGTGCCAGCAGGTCACAGGGGGAGGGCTACGAGCAGTACTTC
- | TRBJ1-1 | TRBV19 | - | CASSLTPNTEAFF | TGTGCCAGTAGCCTGACCCCGAACACTGAAGCTTTCTTT
TRBD1 | TRBJ1-5 | TRBV6-1 | - | CASSELRGRGPQHF | TGTGCCAGCAGTGAACTCAGGGGGCGGGGGCCCCAGCATTTT
- | TRBJ1-3 | TRBV9 | - | CASSAFLGVRSGNTIYF | TGTGCCAGCAGCGCCTTTCTAGGGGTCCGCTCTGGAAACACCATATATTTT
- | TRBJ2-7 | TRBV6-6 | - | CASSYSLDYEQYF | TGTGCCAGCAGTTACTCGTTGGACTACGAGCAGTACTTC
- | TRBJ1-4 | TRBV28 | - | CASSSPFVNLGNEKLFF | TGTGCCAGCAGTTCTCCGTTTGTTAATCTAGGGAATGAAAAACTGTTTTTT
- | TRBJ2-2 | TRBV7-9 | once | CASSRAGNTGELFF | TGTGCCAGCAGTAGGGCGGGAAACACCGGGGAGCTGTTTTTT
- | TRBJ2-3 | TRBV27 | - | CASQFGGSADTQYF | TGTGCCAGCCAATTTGGGGGCTCAGCAGATACGCAGTATTTT
- | TRBJ1-2 | TRBV27 | - | CASSYTLGDGYTF | TGTGCCAGCTCCTATACCCTTGGGGATGGCTACACCTTC
TRBD1 | TRBJ1-2 | TRBV27 | - | CASSASSGQGGGYTF | TGTGCCAGCAGTGCCTCTTCGGGACAGGGGGGAGGCTACACCTTC
- | TRBJ2-1 | TRBV29-1 | - | CSVEGGEKSYNEQFF | TGCAGCGTTGAAGGGGGCGAGAAAAGTTACAATGAGCAGTTCTTC
- | TRBJ2-4 | TRBV2 | - | CASSPRLVTEVARAKNIQYF | TGTGCCAGCAGCCCAAGGCTGGTGACAGAAGTTGCTAGAGCCAAAAACATTCAGTACTTC
- | TRBJ2-2 | TRBV7-6 | - | CASSPAQGFHPGELFF | TGTGCCAGCAGCCCAGCCCAGGGGTTTCATCCCGGGGAGCTGTTTTTT
TRBD2 | TRBJ2-2 | TRBV10-3 | - | CAISEPSGRAHGELFF | TGTGCCATCAGTGAGCCTAGCGGGAGGGCCCACGGGGAGCTGTTTTTT
- | TRBJ1-5 | TRBV4-1 | - | CASSQDRGSNQPQHF | TGCGCCAGCAGCCAAGATAGGGGCAGCAATCAGCCCCAGCATTTT
TRBD1 | TRBJ2-7 | TRBV7-2 | - | CASSPGQGRWDEQYF | TGTGCCAGCAGCCCTGGACAGGGGCGATGGGACGAGCAGTACTTC
TRBD1 | TRBJ1-2 | TRBV4-1 | few | CASTQTGGFYGYTF | TGCGCCAGCACCCAGACAGGGGGCTTCTATGGCTACACCTTC
- | TRBJ1-2 | TRBV25-1 | - | CASSLQGMDGYTF | TGTGCCAGCAGCTTACAGGGAATGGATGGCTACACCTTC
- | TRBJ2-1 | TRBV16 | - | CASSQSHSQFDEQFF | TGTGCCAGCAGCCAATCGCACAGTCAGTTCGATGAGCAGTTCTTC
- | TRBJ2-3 | TRBV7-9 | - | CASSLGTGLDTQYF | TGTGCCAGCAGCCTCGGGACTGGCCTGGATACGCAGTATTTT
- | TRBJ2-1 | TRBV9 | - | CASSVVRNDEQFF | TGTGCCAGCAGCGTAGTGAGGAACGATGAGCAGTTCTTC
- | TRBJ1-5 | TRBV27 | few | CASSLSIGNQPQHF | TGTGCCAGCAGTTTATCGATCGGGAATCAGCCCCAGCATTTT
- | TRBJ1-3 | TRBV7-9 | - | CASSFFSEGGNTIYF | TGTGCCAGCAGCTTTTTCTCCGAGGGTGGAAACACCATATATTTT
- | TRBJ1-2 | TRBV27 | once | CASSLGQKVVTDGYTF | TGTGCCAGCAGTTTAGGACAGAAGGTAGTGACTGACGGCTACACCTTC
TRBD1 | TRBJ1-5 | TRBV5-8 | - | CATGQGNQPQHF | TGTGCCACCGGACAGGGGAATCAGCCCCAGCATTTT
- | TRBJ1-2 | TRBV5-4 | - | CASSTRRGLFVGYTF | TGTGCCAGCAGCACAAGGCGGGGGCTCTTCGTTGGCTACACCTTC
- | TRBJ1-2 | TRBV2 | - | CASSEGGRNYGYTF | TGTGCCAGCAGTGAGGGGGGGCGCAACTATGGCTACACCTTC
- | TRBJ2-6 | TRBV7-9 | - | CASSSSSTGGGGNVLTF | TGTGCCAGCAGCTCCAGCTCCACAGGTGGGGGTGGCAACGTCCTGACTTTC
- | TRBJ2-1 | TRBV27 | - | CASSLSPGTSYNEQFF | TGTGCCAGCAGTTTATCGCCGGGGACCTCCTACAATGAGCAGTTCTTC
- | TRBJ1-5 | TRBV7-8 | - | CASSKTGSQPQHF | TGTGCCAGCAGCAAAACAGGGTCTCAGCCCCAGCATTTT